This T cell receptor beta chain was captured by sequencing in a study of PD-1 blockade in classical Hodgkin lymphoma. Time point defined: cycle 4 day 1 (C4D1), after 6 weeks of nivolumab. Each patient's relapse followed autologous stem cell transplantation, and brentuximab vedotin exposure varied. Assay used: immunoSEQ multiplex PCR; TCRdb lists only in-frame clones, some missing. In the table there are around 93,000 clones, just under 80% of which are singletons. Study findings and constraints: Complete responders' baseline diversity resembled that of newly diagnosed patients. Whereas CD4+ TCR diversity had risen significantly by C4D1, CD8+ TCR diversity had not.

About this clone itself: Its specificity is not known.

The sequencing here drew on peripheral blood mononuclear cells (PBMCs), taken before the fourth cycle of nivolumab. The origin of this receptor is a human donor with classical Hodgkin lymphoma.

CDR3 in amino acids: CASSRRNSPLHF. The CDR3 coding sequence is TGTGCCAGCAGTCGACGGAATTCACCCCTCCACTTT. This chain connects TRBV6-1 to TRBJ1-6; D gene uncertain. Trimming cost V 5 bases and J 7 bases, with 6 bases left between them. This CDR3 region has 12 residues. Germline CDR1 and CDR2: MNHNS and SASEGT.